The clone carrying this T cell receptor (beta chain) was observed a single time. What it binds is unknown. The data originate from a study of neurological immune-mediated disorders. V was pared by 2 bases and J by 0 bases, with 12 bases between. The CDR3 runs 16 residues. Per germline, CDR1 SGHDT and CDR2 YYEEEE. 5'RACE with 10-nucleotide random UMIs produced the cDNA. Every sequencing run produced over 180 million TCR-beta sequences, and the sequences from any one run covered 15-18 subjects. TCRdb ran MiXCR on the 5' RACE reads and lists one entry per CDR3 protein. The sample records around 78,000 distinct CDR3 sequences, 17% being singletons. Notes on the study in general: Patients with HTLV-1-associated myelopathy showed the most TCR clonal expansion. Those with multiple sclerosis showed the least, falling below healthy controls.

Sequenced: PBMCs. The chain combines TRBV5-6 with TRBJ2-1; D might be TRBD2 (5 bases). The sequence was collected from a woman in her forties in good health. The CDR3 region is CASSLLAMSSYNEQFF. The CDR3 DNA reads TGTGCCAGCAGCTTATTAGCGATGAGCTCCTACAATGAGCAGTTCTTC. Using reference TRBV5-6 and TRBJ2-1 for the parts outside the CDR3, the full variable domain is DAGVTQSPTHLIKTRGQQVTLRCSPKSGHDTVSWYQQALGQGPQFIFQYYEEEERQRGNFPDRFSGHQFPNYSSELNVNALLLGDSALYLCASSLLAMSSYNEQFFGPGTRLTVL.